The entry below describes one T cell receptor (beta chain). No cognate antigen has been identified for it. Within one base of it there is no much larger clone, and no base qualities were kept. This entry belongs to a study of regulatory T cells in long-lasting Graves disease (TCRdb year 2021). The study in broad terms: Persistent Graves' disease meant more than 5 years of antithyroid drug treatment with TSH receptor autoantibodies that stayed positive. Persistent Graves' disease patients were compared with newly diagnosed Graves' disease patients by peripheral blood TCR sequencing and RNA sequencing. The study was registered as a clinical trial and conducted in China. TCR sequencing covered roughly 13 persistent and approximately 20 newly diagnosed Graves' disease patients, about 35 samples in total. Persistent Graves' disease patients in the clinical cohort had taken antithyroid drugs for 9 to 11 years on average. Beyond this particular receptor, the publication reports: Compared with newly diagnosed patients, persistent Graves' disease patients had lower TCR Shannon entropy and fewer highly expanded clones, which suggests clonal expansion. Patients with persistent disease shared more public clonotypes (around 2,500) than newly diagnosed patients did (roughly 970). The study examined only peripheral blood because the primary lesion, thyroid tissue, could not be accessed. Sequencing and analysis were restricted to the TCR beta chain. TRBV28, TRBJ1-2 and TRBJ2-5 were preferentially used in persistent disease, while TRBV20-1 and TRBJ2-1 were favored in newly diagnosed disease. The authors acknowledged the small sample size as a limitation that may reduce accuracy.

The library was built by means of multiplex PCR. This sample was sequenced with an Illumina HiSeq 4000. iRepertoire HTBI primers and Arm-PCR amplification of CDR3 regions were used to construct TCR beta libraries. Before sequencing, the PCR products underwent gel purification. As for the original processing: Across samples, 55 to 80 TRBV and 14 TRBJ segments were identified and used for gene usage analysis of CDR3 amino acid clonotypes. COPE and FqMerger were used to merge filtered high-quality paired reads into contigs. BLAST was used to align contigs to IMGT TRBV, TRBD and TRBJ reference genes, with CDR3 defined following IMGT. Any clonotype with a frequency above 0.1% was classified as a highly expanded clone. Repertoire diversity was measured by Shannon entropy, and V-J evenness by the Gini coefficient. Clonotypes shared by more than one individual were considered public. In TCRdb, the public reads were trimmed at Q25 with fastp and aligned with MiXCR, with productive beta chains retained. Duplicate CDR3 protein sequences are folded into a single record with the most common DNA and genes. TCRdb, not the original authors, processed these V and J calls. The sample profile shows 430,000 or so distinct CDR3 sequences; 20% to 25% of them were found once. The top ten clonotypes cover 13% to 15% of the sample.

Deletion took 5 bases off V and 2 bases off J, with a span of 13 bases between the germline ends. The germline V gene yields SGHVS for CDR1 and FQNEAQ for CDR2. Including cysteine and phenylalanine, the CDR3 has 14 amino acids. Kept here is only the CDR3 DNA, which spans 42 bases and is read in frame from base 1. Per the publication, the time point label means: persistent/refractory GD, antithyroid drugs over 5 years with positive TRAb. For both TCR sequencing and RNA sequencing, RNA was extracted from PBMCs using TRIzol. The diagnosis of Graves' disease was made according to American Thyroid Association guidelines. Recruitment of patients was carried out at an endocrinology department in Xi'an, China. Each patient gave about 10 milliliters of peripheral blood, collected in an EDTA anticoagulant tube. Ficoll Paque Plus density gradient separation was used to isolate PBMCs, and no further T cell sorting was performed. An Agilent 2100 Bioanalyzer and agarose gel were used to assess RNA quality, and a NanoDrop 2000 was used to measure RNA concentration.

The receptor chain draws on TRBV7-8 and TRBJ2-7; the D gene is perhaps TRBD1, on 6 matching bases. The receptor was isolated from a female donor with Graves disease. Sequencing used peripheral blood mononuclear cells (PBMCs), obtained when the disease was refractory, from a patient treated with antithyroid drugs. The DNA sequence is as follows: TGTGCCAGCAGCCCCTGGACAGCAACCTACGAGCAGTACTTC. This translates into CASSPWTATYEQYF. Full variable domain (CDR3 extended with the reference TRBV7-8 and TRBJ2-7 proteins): GAGVSQSPRYKVAKRGQDVALRCDPISGHVSLFWYQQALGQGPEFLTYFQNEAQLDKSGLPSDRFFAERPEGSVSTLKIQRTQQEDSAVYLCASSPWTATYEQYFGPGTRLTVT.